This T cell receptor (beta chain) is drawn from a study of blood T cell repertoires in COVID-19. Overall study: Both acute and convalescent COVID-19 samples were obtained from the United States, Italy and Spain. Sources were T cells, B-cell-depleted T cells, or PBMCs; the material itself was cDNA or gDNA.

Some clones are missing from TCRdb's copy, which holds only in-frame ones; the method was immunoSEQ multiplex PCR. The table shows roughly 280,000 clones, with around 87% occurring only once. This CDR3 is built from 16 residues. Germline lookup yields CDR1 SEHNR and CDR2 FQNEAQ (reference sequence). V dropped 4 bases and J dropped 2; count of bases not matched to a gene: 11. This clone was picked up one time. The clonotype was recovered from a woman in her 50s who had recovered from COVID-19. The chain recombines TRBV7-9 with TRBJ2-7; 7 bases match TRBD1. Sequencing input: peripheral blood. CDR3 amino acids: CASSWGQIVTPYEQYF. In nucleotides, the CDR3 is TGTGCCAGCAGCTGGGGACAGATAGTGACCCCCTACGAGCAGTACTTC.